One sample yielded the 32 T cell receptor beta chains listed below, sequenced in a study of graft-versus-host responses after intestinal transplantation. To release intraepithelial and lamina propria lymphocytes, the graft tissue was processed. Here immunoSEQ multiplex PCR was the method, and the copy in TCRdb shows in-frame clones only, minus some. The sample includes fewer than 20,000 clones, under 85% seen only once; the top ten take 7.8%. This sample comprised ileum tissue, obtained roughly 70 weeks after intestinal transplant. The receptors stem from a human patient who received an intestinal transplant, so some T cells may come from the graft donor.

The V call is TRBV11-3, the J call TRBJ1-1; maybe TRBD1 (5 bases). Between the trimmed V and J ends, which lost 1 base and 5 bases, there was a span of 8 bases. The CDR3 spans 13 residues. Germline CDR1 and CDR2: SGHNT and YENEEA. CDR3 sequence reads: CASSLGWGTEAFF. DNA of the CDR3: TGTGCCAGCAGCTTAGGGTGGGGGACTGAAGCTTTCTTT.

The chain recombines TRBV19 with TRBJ2-7; D might be TRBD2 (6 bases). Trimming removed 8 bases from V and 3 bases from J, with 14 bases in between. CDR1 and CDR2 from the germline V gene are LNHDA and SQIVND (reference sequence). The CDR3 loop spans 13 amino acids. This CDR3 reads CASSTGLLYEQYF. Here the CDR3 DNA reads TGTGCCAGTTCCACGGGACTTCTCTACGAGCAGTACTTC.

V is TRBV9 and J is TRBJ2-3, with unresolved D. The CDR3 runs to 11 residues. Per germline, CDR1 SGDLS and CDR2 YYNGEE. Deletions cut 0 bases from V and 5 bases from J, with 1 base between. The CDR3 loop is CASSVVDTQYF. CDR3 nucleotide sequence: TGTGCCAGCAGCGTAGTAGATACGCAGTATTTT.

V usage is TRBV18 and J usage is TRBJ2-7; D uncertain. Per germline, CDR1 KGHSH and CDR2 LQKENI. The CDR3 has 15 residues. Trimming removed 3 bases from V and 1 base from J, with 13 bases in between. Written as DNA, the CDR3 is TGTGCCAGCTCACCCTCGCCCCGGCTATCCTACGAGCAGTACTTC. It specifies CASSPSPRLSYEQYF.

V gene TRBV6-1 combines with J gene TRBJ1-4; D possibly corresponds to TRBD1 (5 bases). V was shortened by 6 bases and J by 8 bases, with 19 bases between the two germline ends. The CDR3 extends over 15 amino acids. The germline gives CDR1 MNHNS, CDR2 SASEGT. CDR3 loop: CASSDWGGVGEKLFF. Written as DNA, the CDR3 is TGTGCCAGCAGCGATTGGGGGGGAGTAGGGGAAAAACTGTTTTTT.

This clone is labeled as large. The chain uses TRBV9 and TRBJ2-1, with 9 bases aligning to TRBD1. This CDR3 is built from 18 residues. Germline CDR1 is SGDLS and CDR2 is YYNGEE. V dropped 0 bases and J dropped 2; count of bases not matched to a gene: 9. The CDR3 nucleotides are TGTGCCAGCAGCGTAGAAGCTGAAGGACAGGGGCCCTACAATGAGCAGTTCTTC. This sequence encodes CASSVEAEGQGPYNEQFF.

For the CDR3, the DNA is TGTGCCAGCTCAGCCCCGGGACAGGAAAATTCACCCCTCCACTTT. Protein sequence: CASSAPGQENSPLHF. V and J are TRBV18 and TRBJ1-6, with 8 nucleotides matching TRBD1. J was trimmed by 7 bases and V by 5 bases; bases with no gene match: 7. Germline-derived CDR1 and CDR2 are KGHSH and LQKENI. The CDR3 extends over 15 amino acids.

This chain connects TRBV7-8 to TRBJ1-5; TRBD1 matches at 8 bases. The CDR3 is 14 amino acids. The germline gives CDR1 SGHVS, CDR2 FQNEAQ. V dropped 5 bases and J dropped 6; count of bases not matched to a gene: 6. The CDR3 DNA sequence: TGTGCCAGCAGCCGGACAGGGAATGGTCAGCCCCAGCATTTT. This translates into CASSRTGNGQPQHF. The full variable domain, rest sourced from reference TRBV7-8 and TRBJ1-5, is GAGVSQSPRYKVAKRGQDVALRCDPISGHVSLFWYQQALGQGPEFLTYFQNEAQLDKSGLPSDRFFAERPEGSVSTLKIQRTQQEDSAVYLCASSRTGNGQPQHFGDGTRLSIL.

This clone was seen just once. The chain recombines TRBV4-2 with TRBJ2-3; D uncertain. Germline V gene lookup returns CDR1 LGHNA and CDR2 YNFKEQ. The length of the CDR3 is 12 residues. Trimming left V 4 bases short and J 6 bases short, with 8 bases between. The CDR3 region is CASSLLGDTQYF. Here the CDR3 DNA reads TGTGCCAGCAGCCTCCTGGGGGATACGCAGTATTTT.

V gene TRBV7-9 combines with J gene TRBJ2-5; TRBD2 matches 9 bases. Trimming took 6 bases from V and 1 from J; bases not matched to a gene: 9. CDR3 size: 16 residues. From germline, CDR1 is SEHNR and CDR2 FQNEAQ (reference sequence). The CDR3 DNA reads as TGTGCCAGCAGGAATAGCGGGGGCGCCGCCCAAGAGACCCAGTACTTC. Amino acid sequence: CASRNSGGAAQETQYF. Supplemented by reference TRBV7-9 and TRBJ2-5, the full variable domain reads DTGVSQNPRHKITKRGQNVTFRCDPISEHNRLYWYRQTLGQGPEFLTYFQNEAQLEKSRLLSDRFSAERPKGSFSTLEIQRTEQGDSAMYLCASRNSGGAAQETQYFGPGTRLLVL.

Written as DNA, the CDR3 is TGTGCCAGCAGCTTGGGGCGGCAGGGGACTAACTATGGCTACACCTTC. This sequence encodes CASSLGRQGTNYGYTF. The chain uses TRBV5-6 and TRBJ1-2, with D tentatively TRBD1 (6 bases). The germline CDR1 and CDR2 sequences are SGHDT and YYEEEE. V lost 0 bases to trimming and J lost 0 bases, with 12 bases between them. CDR3 size: 16 residues. The complete variable domain, with remaining parts taken from reference TRBV5-6 and TRBJ1-2, reads DAGVTQSPTHLIKTRGQQVTLRCSPKSGHDTVSWYQQALGQGPQFIFQYYEEEERQRGNFPDRFSGHQFPNYSSELNVNALLLGDSALYLCASSLGRQGTNYGYTFGSGTRLTVV.

The V call is TRBV19, the J call TRBJ2-7; no reliable D call. Trimming stripped 0 bases from V and 6 bases from J, with 12 bases between. CDR1 and CDR2 (germline): LNHDA, SQIVND (reference sequence). The CDR3 has 14 residues. The CDR3 region is CASSIDWVTAEQYF. The DNA for the CDR3 is TGTGCCAGTAGTATAGATTGGGTCACTGCCGAGCAGTACTTC.

This clone is judged medium-sized. CDR3 in DNA: TGTGCCAGCAGCAACCACTCTGGAAACACCATATATTTT. This codes for CASSNHSGNTIYF. The V call is TRBV21-1, the J call TRBJ1-3; TRBD1 is the table's D call, not checked against the DNA. TRBV21-1 is listed as a pseudogene. This CDR3 has 13 residues.

The chain links TRBV2 to TRBJ2-1; D possibly corresponds to TRBD1 (7 bases). CDR3 length: 14 residues. V was shortened by 9 bases and J by 7 bases, with 19 bases between the two germline ends. The germline CDR1 and CDR2 sequences are SNHLY and FYNNEI. The CDR3 reads CARNRAPGGNEQFF. CDR3 DNA sequence: TGTGCCAGGAACCGGGCCCCAGGGGGGAATGAGCAGTTCTTC.

CDR3 region: CASSPPGGYNEQFF. The CDR3 DNA follows: TGTGCCAGCTCACCACCCGGTGGCTACAATGAGCAGTTCTTC. J is TRBJ2-1 and V is TRBV18; D unresolved. Germline CDR1 reads KGHSH; CDR2 reads LQKENI. This CDR3 contains 14 residues. Deletions cut 0 bases from V and 3 bases from J, with 6 bases between.

This chain uses TRBV4-1 with TRBJ1-4; 8 bases agree with TRBD1. Germline CDR1 MGHRA, CDR2 YSYEKL. Trimming removed 0 bases from V and 8 bases from J; junction bases left unmatched: 14. There are 18 residues in the CDR3. The CDR3 DNA follows: TGCGCCAGCAGCCAAGAATCGGGGCGGACAGGGTCGCGGGAAAAACTGTTTTTT. This sequence encodes CASSQESGRTGSREKLFF.

The chain couples TRBV7-9 to TRBJ1-6; 9 bases fit TRBD1. CDR3 length equals 15 residues. Germline CDR1 and CDR2: SEHNR and FQNEAQ (reference sequence). V lost 5 bases to trimming and J lost 14 bases; unmatched junction nucleotides: 13. Here the CDR3 DNA reads TGTGCCAGCAGCGCCCGGGACAGGGACAATTCGGCCCTCCACTTT. Translated: CASSARDRDNSALHF.

The V and J genes are TRBV28 and TRBJ2-5; no firm D call. The DNA end lines up better with TRBJ2-7; the J call may be wrong. From germline, CDR1 is MDHEN and CDR2 SYDVKM. This CDR3 has 12 amino acids. CDR3 loop: CASNTAGYEQYF. The CDR3 coding sequence is TGTGCCAGCAATACCGCAGGTTACGAGCAGTACTTC.

The chain combines TRBV5-1 with TRBJ2-1; TRBD1 agrees at 7 bases. Trimming removed 0 bases from V and 8 bases from J; junction bases left unmatched: 8. Looked up from germline, CDR1 is SGHRS and CDR2 is YFSETQ. CDR3 size: 15 residues. The CDR3 spells CASSLGATGDDEQFF. CDR3 nucleotide sequence: TGCGCCAGCAGCTTGGGGGCCACAGGGGACGATGAGCAGTTCTTC.

The chain uses TRBV23-1 and TRBJ2-4; D gene unclear. TRBV23-1 is an ORF, and what it does is uncertain. The CDR3 is made up of 12 amino acids. Trimming cost V 9 bases and J 4 bases, with 10 bases left between them. CDR3 nucleotide sequence: TGCGCCAGTTCCTCCACGAAAAACATTCAGTACTTC. Protein sequence: CASSSTKNIQYF.

The rearrangement joins TRBV28 to TRBJ1-3; D is unresolved. CDR1 and CDR2 from the germline V gene are MDHEN and SYDVKM. V was trimmed by 6 bases and J by 0 bases, leaving 9 bases between them. CDR3 size: 14 residues. The CDR3 is CASSPLISGNTIYF. The CDR3 DNA is TGTGCCAGCAGCCCTCTAATCTCTGGAAACACCATATATTTT.

This sequence joins TRBV6-4 and TRBJ2-3; tentatively, D is TRBD1 (6 bases). This CDR3 is 15 amino acids long. Germline V gives CDR1 MRHNA, CDR2 SNTAGT. Deletions cut 6 bases from V and 5 bases from J, with 18 bases between. CDR3 residues: CASSLKLGQQDTQYF. DNA of the CDR3: TGTGCCAGCAGCTTAAAGCTTGGACAGCAAGATACGCAGTATTTT.

The chain joins TRBV28 to TRBJ2-7, with 10 bases aligning to TRBD2. CDR1 MDHEN and CDR2 SYDVKM come from the germline V gene. CDR3 length: 14 amino acids. V shed 7 bases and J 3 bases; nucleotides not matched to a gene: 6. The CDR3 sequence is CASTILAGGYEQYF. CDR3 DNA sequence: TGTGCCAGCACTATCTTAGCGGGGGGCTACGAGCAGTACTTC. Based on the CDR3 plus reference TRBV28 and TRBJ2-7, the full variable domain is DVKVTQSSRYLVKRTGEKVFLECVQDMDHENMFWYRQDPGLGLRLIYFSYDVKMKEKGDIPEGYSVSREKKERFSLILESASTNQTSMYLCASTILAGGYEQYFGPGTRLTVT.

Concerning this clone itself: The junction departs from the called germline gene at one end, perhaps through a read error. The chain links TRBV7-9 to TRBJ1-1; no clear D. The germline CDR1 and CDR2 sequences are SEHNR and FQNEAQ (reference sequence). CDR3 size: 12 residues. Here the CDR3 DNA reads TGTGCCAGCAGCTCCCCGAACACTGAAGCTTTCTTC. Its protein product is CASSSPNTEAFF.

This clone came up a few times. The genes are TRBV6-1 and TRBJ1-5; no definite D call. With 3 bases removed from V and 5 bases from J, the gap between germline ends came to 8 bases. This CDR3 has 13 residues. Germline V gene lookup returns CDR1 MNHNS and CDR2 SASEGT. CDR3: CASSEGGYQPQHF. CDR3 nucleotides: TGTGCCAGCAGTGAGGGCGGCTATCAGCCCCAGCATTTT.

The chain uses TRBV6-6 and TRBJ1-2; 9 bases are shared with TRBD1. The CDR3 length is 13 residues. V shed 6 bases and J 8 bases; nucleotides not matched to a gene: 7. The V gene's germline CDR1 is MNHNY and CDR2 SVGAGI (reference sequence). The CDR3 spells CASRSWTGAGYTF. CDR3 DNA: TGTGCCAGCAGATCGTGGACAGGGGCAGGCTACACCTTC.

In DNA form, the CDR3 reads TGTGCCAGCAGCACCCTCCCGGGACAGGGGGGAGAGACCCAGTACTTC. This sequence encodes CASSTLPGQGGETQYF. The chain has TRBV5-4 and TRBJ2-5; 11 bases match TRBD1. With V trimmed by 4 bases and J by 4 bases, 9 bases remained unmatched. The CDR3 consists of 16 residues. CDR1 SGHNT and CDR2 YYREEE come from the germline V gene (reference sequence).

The count of this clone is one. The chain carries TRBV4-1 and TRBJ2-3; TRBD1 matches 7 bases. This CDR3 contains 16 residues. CDR1 and CDR2 from the germline V gene are MGHRA and YSYEKL. The trim removed 4 bases at V and 0 bases at J, leaving 7 bases unmatched. CDR3 sequence (DNA): TGCGCCAGCAGCCGCGGACAGGCTCGCAGCACAGATACGCAGTATTTT. Encoded protein: CASSRGQARSTDTQYF.

A word on this clone: The sample carries other DNA sequences with the same CDR3. This rearrangement joins TRBV5-1 to TRBJ2-3, with a possible D match to TRBD2 (6 bases). Germline V CDR1 and CDR2: SGHRS, YFSETQ. Trimming cost V 7 bases and J 0 bases, with 18 bases left between them. The CDR3 covers 16 residues. CDR3 loop: CASGTGDAPSTDTQYF. In nucleotides, the CDR3 is TGCGCCAGCGGGACGGGGGACGCCCCTAGCACAGATACGCAGTATTTT.

The chain recombines TRBV7-9 with TRBJ2-7, with a tentative D call TRBD1 (5 bases). The ends were cut back, 6 bases at V and 3 bases at J, with 9 bases in the middle. CDR3 length: 12 residues. CDR1 is SEHNR and CDR2 is FQNEAQ in the germline V gene (reference sequence). CDR3 in amino acids: CASSPTGYEQYF. The CDR3 nucleotides are TGTGCCAGCAGTCCAACAGGCTACGAGCAGTACTTC.

The V gene is TRBV2, the J gene TRBJ1-3; 8 positions match TRBD1. Unmatched junction bases numbered 11, after V lost 3 bases and J lost 1 base. The CDR3 contains 18 residues. CDR1 and CDR2 (germline): SNHLY, FYNNEI. This CDR3 reads CASSDYPGGSLSGNTIYF. CDR3 bases: TGTGCCAGCAGTGATTATCCAGGGGGCTCCCTTTCTGGAAACACCATATATTTT.

The chain carries TRBV7-8 and TRBJ1-5; possibly TRBD1 for D (5 bases). From germline, CDR1 is SGHVS and CDR2 FQNEAQ. CDR3 length: 14 residues. V was trimmed by 5 bases and J by 6 bases, leaving 14 bases between them. The CDR3 here is CASSESRVGQPQHF. CDR3 nucleotide sequence: TGTGCCAGCAGCGAAAGCAGGGTGGGTCAGCCCCAGCATTTT. Filled out from reference TRBV7-8 and TRBJ1-5, the complete variable domain reads GAGVSQSPRYKVAKRGQDVALRCDPISGHVSLFWYQQALGQGPEFLTYFQNEAQLDKSGLPSDRFFAERPEGSVSTLKIQRTQQEDSAVYLCASSESRVGQPQHFGDGTRLSIL.